This T cell receptor (beta chain) was retrieved from a study of OX40 agonist ivuxolimab in advanced cancers. Study details: Ivuxolimab, an agonist antibody against OX40 (CD134), was given to patients. While on treatment, patients had intravenous ivuxolimab at 0.01 to 10 mg/kg every 2 weeks. Study results and caveats: Some nonresponders additionally presented with little normalized T-cell clonal expansion.

This CDR3 is built from 18 residues. The germline V gene has CDR1 LNHNV and CDR2 YYDKDF (reference sequence). V lost 1 base, J lost 7 bases, and 22 bases lay in between. Data came from immunoSEQ multiplex PCR; TCRdb stores just in-frame clones and leaves some out. In the table there are some 25,000 clones, approximately 78% of which are singletons. Points on this clone: No antigen is known for it.

The receptor comes from an adult with an advanced solid tumor such as melanoma, head and neck, liver or kidney cancer. This rearrangement joins TRBV15 to TRBJ1-4; no clear D. The sequenced sample was CD4+ or CD8+ T cells sorted from blood, obtained in a trial of the OX40 agonist ivuxolimab. The CDR3 protein is CATSRGPPNSILGEKLFF. The CDR3 region has the DNA TGTGCCACCAGCAGAGGACCGCCCAACAGTATACTAGGTGAAAAACTGTTTTTT. Combining the CDR3 with reference TRBV15 and TRBJ1-4 gives the whole variable domain DAMVIQNPRYQVTQFGKPVTLSCSQTLNHNVMYWYQQKSSQAPKLLFHYYDKDFNNEADTPDNFQSRRPNTSFCFLDIRSPGLGDTAMYLCATSRGPPNSILGEKLFFGSGTQLSVL.